Presented here are 3 T cell receptor beta chains from one specimen sequenced in a study of radiation and T cells in renal cell carcinoma. The time point denotes: baseline pretreatment blood. Treatment described: 15 Gy SBRT to primary tumor, nephrectomy 4 weeks later. Clones were sequenced by immunoSEQ multiplex PCR, and TCRdb holds only the in-frame ones, with some missing. The sample carries about 140,000 clones, approximately 87% recorded once. The input for sequencing was blood, taken from a patient whose treatment included radiotherapy and nephrectomy. These receptors all come from a woman aged 50 to 60 with renal cell carcinoma.

This chain connects TRBV27 to TRBJ1-1, with D perhaps matching TRBD1 (6 bases). Trimming cost V 6 bases and J 0 bases, with 17 bases left between them. The CDR3 is 16 residues long. Germline loops: CDR1 MNHEY, CDR2 SMNVEV (reference sequence). This CDR3 reads CASSVSLGGMNTEAFF. CDR3 nucleotide sequence: TGTGCCAGCAGCGTCTCCCTAGGGGGAATGAACACTGAAGCTTTCTTT.

This clone has more than one count but fewer than ten. This chain connects TRBV14 to TRBJ2-3; TRBD2 is a possible D gene (7 bases). Germline V gene data show CDR1 as SGHDN and CDR2 as FVKESK. This CDR3 spans 15 amino acids. Trimming took off 0 bases at V and 7 bases at J, with 14 bases between the two ends. Written as DNA, the CDR3 is TGTGCCAGCAGCCAAGATATGCGGGGGCAACATACGCAGTATTTT. Translation gives CASSQDMRGQHTQYF. Filled out from reference TRBV14 and TRBJ2-3, the complete variable domain reads EAGVTQFPSHSVIEKGQTVTLRCDPISGHDNLYWYRRVMGKEIKFLLHFVKESKQDESGMPNNRFLAERTGGTYSTLKVQPAELEDSGVYFCASSQDMRGQHTQYFGPGTRLTVL.

CDR3 DNA sequence: TGTGCCAGCTCTGACATACGAGGAGGTAATGAGCAGTTCTTC. It is translated as CASSDIRGGNEQFF. V usage is TRBV7-9 and J usage is TRBJ2-1; D possibly corresponds to TRBD2 (5 bases). V was pared by 8 bases and J by 7 bases, with 18 bases between. The length of the CDR3 is 14 residues. The germline gives CDR1 SEHNR, CDR2 FQNEAQ (reference sequence).